This is a list of T cell receptor beta chains from one sample in a study of blood T cell repertoires in COVID-19. TCRdb's copy holds only in-frame clones and misses some; the assay was immunoSEQ multiplex PCR. Counted here are 310,000 or so clones, roughly 89% occurring once; the ten biggest clones make up 8.5% to 10%. Sample: PBMCs or T cells enriched from blood (not recorded which). The receptors shown here come from a woman aged 18-29 years who had recovered from COVID-19. The CDR3 runs from the conserved cysteine through the conserved F or W. The D gene is left open where the match is weak. Size values are once, few and many counts, or a class for expanded clones, and some rows have none.

clone_size d_call j_call v_call cdr3_nt cdr3_aa
. TRBD2 TRBJ2-3 TRBV7-9 TGTGCCAGCAGCTTAGCGGGAGGGCACGATACGCAGTATTTT CASSLAGGHDTQYF
. . TRBJ2-1 TRBV5-1 TGCGCCAGCAGCCTGAAGGGGTTGGGGGCTCTGTACAATGAGCAGTTCTTC CASSLKGLGALYNEQFF
. TRBD2 TRBJ2-3 TRBV11-2 TGTGCCAGCAGCTTAGATATAGCGGGAGGATCAGATACGCAGTATTTT CASSLDIAGGSDTQYF
. TRBD1 TRBJ1-2 TRBV5-1 TGCGCCAGCAGCCTGACAGGGCGGTTGGGCAACTATGGCTACACCTTC CASSLTGRLGNYGYTF
. TRBD1 TRBJ2-7 TRBV10-2 TGCGCCACCAAGACAGGGGTTTACGAGCAGTACTTC CATKTGVYEQYF
once . TRBJ1-1 TRBV7-2 TGTGCCAGCAGCTTAAACACGGGGGGAACTGAAGCTTTCTTT CASSLNTGGTEAFF
. TRBD1 TRBJ1-3 TRBV28 TGTGCCAGCAGCCCCGGGACAGGGGGCCTAAACACCATATATTTT CASSPGTGGLNTIYF
. . TRBJ2-2 TRBV19 TGTGCCAGTAGTCCCCGGGGTATAAACACCGGGGAGCTGTTTTTT CASSPRGINTGELFF
. . TRBJ2-1 TRBV7-3 TGTGCCAGCAGCTCAGGGAGCGCGGGGTTCAATGAGCAGTTCTTC CASSSGSAGFNEQFF
. . TRBJ2-7 TRBV5-5 TGTGCCAGCAGCTTCGTAGGGAGTTCTTCCTACGAGCAGTACTTC CASSFVGSSSYEQYF
. . TRBJ2-1 TRBV5-4 TGTGCCAGCAGCTTTGGAGGATTCGCCAATGAGCAGTTCTTC CASSFGGFANEQFF
. . TRBJ2-5 TRBV11-2 TGTGCCAGCAGCTCCCAGAGGGAGACCCAGTACTTC CASSSQRETQYF
once . TRBJ2-3 TRBV19 TGTGCCAGTAGTATAGTCGCAGATACGCAGTATTTT CASSIVADTQYF
. . TRBJ2-7 TRBV7-9 TGTGCCAGCAGCTTATTAGCGGAGACCTACGAGCAGTACTTC CASSLLAETYEQYF
. . TRBJ2-3 TRBV19 TGTGCCAGTAGTATAGACCTGGGAGCGTTCACAGATACGCAGTATTTT CASSIDLGAFTDTQYF
. . TRBJ1-3 TRBV28 TGTGCCAGCAGTTTGATTGTAGGGAGCTCTGGAAACACCATATATTTT CASSLIVGSSGNTIYF
. . TRBJ2-2 TRBV5-1 TGCGCCAGCACCCTCGAGGCGAACACCGGGGAGCTGTTTTTT CASTLEANTGELFF
. TRBD1 TRBJ2-7 TRBV3-1/TRBV3-2 TGTGCCAGCAGCCAAGAAAAGACAGGGTGGTCCTACGAGCAGTACTTC CASSQEKTGWSYEQYF
. TRBD1 TRBJ1-1 TRBV11-2 TGTGCCAGCAGCTTAGTAGGGACAGCCGTCAACACTGAAGCTTTCTTT CASSLVGTAVNTEAFF
. TRBD1 TRBJ2-2 TRBV27 TGTGCCAGCAGGGCCGGGACAGGTTCATCTGGGGAGCTGTTTTTT CASRAGTGSSGELFF
. . TRBJ1-1 TRBV7-9 TGTGCCAGCAGCTTATCTACAGGTCCGGCTGAAGCTTTCTTT CASSLSTGPAEAFF
. TRBD1 TRBJ1-2 TRBV9 TGTGCCAGCAGCGTAGCTCCGGACAGGGGGAATGGCTACACCTTC CASSVAPDRGNGYTF
. . TRBJ2-7 TRBV28 TGTGCCAGCAGTGGGGATGGGGTGGGCTCGGGGTACGAGCAGTACTTC CASSGDGVGSGYEQYF
. . TRBJ1-3 TRBV27 TGTGCCAGCAGGGCCTGGAGCTCTGGAAACACCATATATTTT CASRAWSSGNTIYF
. . TRBJ1-2 TRBV5-3 TGTGCCAGAAGCTTCCGCTATGGCTACACCTTC CARSFRYGYTF
. . TRBJ2-7 TRBV28 TGTGCCAGCAGTCCCCCCCGGGACAAGGCCTACGAGCAGTACTTC CASSPPRDKAYEQYF
. . TRBJ2-2 TRBV30 TGTGCCTGCGCCACAGGGAATGTGGACACCGGGGAGCTGTTTTTT CACATGNVDTGELFF
. . TRBJ1-1 TRBV7-2 TGTGCCAGCAGCCCCGACAAGAACACTGAAGCTTTCTTT CASSPDKNTEAFF
. . TRBJ2-7 TRBV2 TGTGCCAGCAAACAGGGTGCCGAGCAGTACTTC CASKQGAEQYF
. . TRBJ2-7 TRBV2 TGTGCCAGCAAACCGGGAAGCTCCTACAAGCAGTACTTC CASKPGSSYKQYF
. . TRBJ1-6 TRBV12-2 TGTGCAAGTCGCTTAGAACCAGGGGTACTAGGATCACCCCTCCACTTT CASRLEPGVLGSPLHF
. . TRBJ1-1 TRBV23-1 TGCGCCAGCAGTCAAGGTGACGGGGGGGGCACTGAAGCTTTCTTT CASSQGDGGGTEAFF
. TRBD1 TRBJ2-5 TRBV7-3 TGTGCCAGCAGCACACAGGGGGAGACCCAGTACTTC CASSTQGETQYF
. . TRBJ1-3 TRBV28 TGTGCCAGCAGCCCAACAGGACCCAGATATTTT CASSPTGPRYF
. . TRBJ2-1 TRBV19 TGTGCCAGTAGTATTTCGGGACTGGTTAACAATGAGCAGTTCTTC CASSISGLVNNEQFF
. . TRBJ2-2 TRBV2 TGTGCCAGCAGTGGCGGCGGGGCGAGGAACACCGGGGAGCTGTTTTTT CASSGGGARNTGELFF
. TRBD1 TRBJ1-5 TRBV29-1 TGCAGCGTTGGTCTAACAGGGGATTTGGATCAGCCCCAGCATTTT CSVGLTGDLDQPQHF
. . TRBJ2-2 TRBV7-6 TGTGCCAGCTCAGAAAACACCGGGGAGCTGTTTTTT CASSENTGELFF
. TRBD1 TRBJ1-6 TRBV7-2 TGTGCCAGCAGTCTTACAGGGGGGCTGGGTTCCTATAATTCACCCCTCCACTTT CASSLTGGLGSYNSPLHF
. . TRBJ2-7 TRBV6-2/TRBV6-3 TGTGCCAGCAGTTACTCCGGGTGGCATCCCCACGAGCAGTACTTC CASSYSGWHPHEQYF
once TRBD1 TRBJ2-3 TRBV3-1/TRBV3-2 TGTGCCAGCAGTCCCGGGACAGCCCAAGAACCTAGCACAGATACGCAGTATTTT CASSPGTAQEPSTDTQYF
. . TRBJ2-5 TRBV5-1 TGCGCCAGCAGCGTAGGGACATCACAAGAGACCCAGTACTTC CASSVGTSQETQYF
. . TRBJ1-1 TRBV5-1 TGCGCCAGCAATGGGCAGTACACTGAAGCTTTCTTT CASNGQYTEAFF
. . TRBJ1-1 TRBV7-9 TGTGCCAGCAGCCCCCATGCAGGACAGCTCACTGAAGCTTTCTTT CASSPHAGQLTEAFF
. TRBD2 TRBJ2-1 TRBV19 TGTGCCACAGAGGTGGGAGGGAACCCTAATGAGCAGTTCTTC CATEVGGNPNEQFF